This T cell receptor (beta chain) was profiled in a study of T cell responses to AZD1222 COVID-19 vaccine. Broader study findings: Baseline seropositives among AZD1222 recipients totaled only 5 to 7. Across the whole spike, CD4 TCRs peaked at regions 160-218 and 743-854.

Turning to this clone: As yet, its antigen is unknown.

Assay used: immunoSEQ multiplex PCR; TCRdb lists only in-frame clones, some missing. The table has 130,000 or so clones, about 93% seen once. The sequence derives from an adult in good health. Sequences were derived from peripheral blood, sampled on day 0 of AZD1222 vaccination.

The CDR3 is CSVGRRGGPGELFF. The CDR3 bases are TGCAGCGTTGGGAGGCGGGGGGGGCCCGGGGAGCTGTTTTTT. The rearrangement links TRBV29-1 to TRBJ2-2; 9 bases are a match to TRBD2. This CDR3 region has 14 residues. Trimming cost V 4 bases and J 6 bases; bases outside gene matches: 6. Germline lookup yields CDR1 SQVTM and CDR2 ANQGSEA.